The 2 T cell receptor beta chains below come from one sample, sequenced in a study of control samples from healthy donors and cancer patients (dated by TCRdb to 2019 to 2021). Libraries were prepared through the immunoSEQ multiplex PCR assay. Sourced from immuneACCESS, this table was stored by TCRdb with only in-frame sequences that have V and J called. A share of the clones is absent; for the studies checked, an unresolved V gene accounts for under half, and the remainder has no known explanation. In this sample the table shows 100,000 to 150,000 clones, roughly nine tenths of which occur a single time. The ten largest clones represent approximately 8% of the sample. Specimen: PBMCs. The receptors originated from a man in his fifties or sixties with head and neck cancer.

The chain joins TRBV29-1 to TRBJ1-4; 9 nucleotides line up with TRBD1. Trimming at V came to 4 bases and at J to 7 bases, leaving 4 bases not matched to a gene. This CDR3 has 13 amino acids. CDR1 SQVTM and CDR2 ANQGSEA come from the germline V gene. For the CDR3, the DNA is TGCAGCGTTGGGGGACAGGGTACTGAAAAACTGTTTTTT. Its translation is CSVGGQGTEKLFF.

The chain joins TRBV21-1 to TRBJ2-7. TRBV21-1 is deemed a pseudogene. This CDR3 region has 13 residues. In DNA, the CDR3 is TGTGCCAGCAGCAAAGCCGGCTTCCACGAGCAGTACTTC. Its protein product is CASSKAGFHEQYF.